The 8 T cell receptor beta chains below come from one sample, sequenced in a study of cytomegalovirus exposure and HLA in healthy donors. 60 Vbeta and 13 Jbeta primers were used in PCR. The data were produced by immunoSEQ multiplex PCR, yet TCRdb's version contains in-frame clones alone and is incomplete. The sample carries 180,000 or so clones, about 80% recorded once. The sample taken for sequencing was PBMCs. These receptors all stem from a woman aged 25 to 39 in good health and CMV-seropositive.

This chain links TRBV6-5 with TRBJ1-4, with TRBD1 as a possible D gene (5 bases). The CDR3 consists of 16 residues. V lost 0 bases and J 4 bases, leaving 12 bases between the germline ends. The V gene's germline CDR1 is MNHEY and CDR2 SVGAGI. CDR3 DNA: TGTGCCAGCAGTTACTCCGGCGCGGGACTTAATGAAAAACTGTTTTTT. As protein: CASSYSGAGLNEKLFF.

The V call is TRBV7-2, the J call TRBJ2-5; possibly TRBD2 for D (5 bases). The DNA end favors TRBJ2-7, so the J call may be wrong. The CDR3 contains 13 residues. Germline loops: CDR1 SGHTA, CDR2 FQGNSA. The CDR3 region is CASSLERIYEQYF. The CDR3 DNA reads TGTGCCAGCAGCTTAGAGCGGATCTACGAGCAGTACTTC.

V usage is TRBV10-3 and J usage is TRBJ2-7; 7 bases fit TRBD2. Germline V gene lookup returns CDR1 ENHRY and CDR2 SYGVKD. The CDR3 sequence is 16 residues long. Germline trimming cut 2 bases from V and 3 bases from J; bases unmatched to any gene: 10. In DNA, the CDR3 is TGTGCCATCAGTGAGCGATCGGGGAGGGTAGGCTACGAGCAGTACTTC. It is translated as CAISERSGRVGYEQYF.

DNA for the CDR3: TGCGCCAGCAGTGAGCTCCCCTCGGTGAGAGCTTTCTTT. Translation gives CASSELPSVRAFF. This chain links TRBV10-2 with TRBJ1-1, with D unresolved. This CDR3 is built from 13 residues. Trimming shortened V by 2 bases and J by 10 bases, and 14 bases separated the two germline ends. The V gene's germline CDR1 is WSHSY and CDR2 SAAADI.

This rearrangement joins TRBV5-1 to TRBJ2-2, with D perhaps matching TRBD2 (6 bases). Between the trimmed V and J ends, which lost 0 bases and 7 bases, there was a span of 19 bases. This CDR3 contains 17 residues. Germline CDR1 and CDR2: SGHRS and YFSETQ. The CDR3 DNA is TGCGCCAGCAGCTTGGGAGTGTCCGCGGGATTTAACGGGGAGCTGTTTTTT. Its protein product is CASSLGVSAGFNGELFF.

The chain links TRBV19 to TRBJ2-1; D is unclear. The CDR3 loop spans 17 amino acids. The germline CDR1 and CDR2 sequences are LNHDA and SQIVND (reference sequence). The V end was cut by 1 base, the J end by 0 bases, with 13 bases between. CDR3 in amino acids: CASSIVPRSSSYNEQFF. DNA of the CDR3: TGTGCCAGTAGTATAGTCCCACGGAGTAGCTCCTACAATGAGCAGTTCTTC. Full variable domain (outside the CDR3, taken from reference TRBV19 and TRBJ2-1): DGGITQSPKYLFRKEGQNVTLSCEQNLNHDAMYWYRQDPGQGLRLIYYSQIVNDFQKGDIAEGYSVSREKKESFPLTVTSAQKNPTAFYLCASSIVPRSSSYNEQFFGPGTRLTVL.

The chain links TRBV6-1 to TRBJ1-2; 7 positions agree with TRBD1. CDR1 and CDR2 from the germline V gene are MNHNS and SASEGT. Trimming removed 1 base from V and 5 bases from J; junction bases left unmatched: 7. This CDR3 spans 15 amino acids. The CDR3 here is CASSEVIGTAYGYTF. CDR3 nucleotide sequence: TGTGCCAGCAGTGAAGTAATCGGGACAGCGTATGGCTACACCTTC.

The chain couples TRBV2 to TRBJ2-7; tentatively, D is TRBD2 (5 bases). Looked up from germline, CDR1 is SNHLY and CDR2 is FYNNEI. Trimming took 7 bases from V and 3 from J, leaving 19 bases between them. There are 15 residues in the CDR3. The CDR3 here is CASMEDGPAGYEQYF. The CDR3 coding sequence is TGTGCCAGCATGGAAGACGGGCCGGCGGGCTACGAGCAGTACTTC.